Below are 8 T cell receptor beta chains sequenced from a single sample in a study of T cells in narcolepsy (dated by TCRdb to 2016 to 2019). Receptor libraries were prepared by the immunoSEQ multiplex PCR assay. TCRdb stores this immuneACCESS table with in-frame sequences only. Part of the clones is absent; in the studies checked, under half of the shortfall reflects unresolved V genes, and no reason is known for the rest. The sample table shows more than 30,000 clones, and roughly 87% are seen once. The ten largest make up about 3% of the sample. The sample taken for sequencing was CD45RA- memory CD4+ T cells from PBMCs. What this sample's cell subset or site label stands for: memory T cells sorted ex vivo from peripheral blood. These receptors were obtained from a human donor with narcolepsy.

This chain connects TRBV2 to TRBJ1-1, with a possible D match to TRBD1 (5 bases). Per the germline V gene, CDR1 is SNHLY and CDR2 is FYNNEI. The CDR3 is 13 residues long. Trimming removed 7 bases from V and 1 base from J, with 10 bases in between. The CDR3 is CASTSQGNTEAFF. Here the CDR3 DNA reads TGTGCCAGCACCTCTCAGGGGAACACTGAAGCTTTCTTT.

This chain connects TRBV6-4 to TRBJ1-2; perhaps TRBD1 as D (5 bases). There are 15 residues in the CDR3. V gave up 8 bases and J gave up 1 base, with 17 bases separating them. CDR1 and CDR2 from the germline V gene are MRHNA and SNTAGT. The CDR3 DNA is TGTGCCAGCCAGACAACCTCGGGACTTAACTATGGCTACACCTTC. This translates into CASQTTSGLNYGYTF.

The genes are TRBV5-1 and TRBJ1-6; D is uncertain. The CDR3 has 14 residues. CDR1 and CDR2 from the germline V gene are SGHRS and YFSETQ. The V and J ends lost 0 bases and 10 bases respectively, with 11 bases between them. CDR3 protein: CASSLAPQESPLHF. In nucleotides, the CDR3 is TGCGCCAGCAGCTTGGCACCGCAGGAATCACCCCTCCACTTT.

This chain uses TRBV2 with TRBJ1-3, with 8 positions matching TRBD1. This CDR3 comprises 12 residues. After removal of 11 bases from V and 9 bases from J, the junction contained 9 bases not matched to a gene. The V gene's germline CDR1 is SNHLY and CDR2 FYNNEI. Here the CDR3 reads CAAGGDWGTIYF. In DNA form, the CDR3 reads TGTGCCGCAGGGGGCGATTGGGGCACCATATATTTT.

The chain is built from TRBV27 and TRBJ2-5; 7 bases are shared with TRBD1. V lost 4 bases to trimming and J lost 3 bases; unmatched junction nucleotides: 11. The CDR3 totals 16 residues. Germline V lookup: CDR1 MNHEY, CDR2 SMNVEV (reference sequence). The CDR3, as DNA: TGTGCCAGCAGTTCGAACCCGGGACAGCGTAAAGAGACCCAGTACTTC. This translates into CASSSNPGQRKETQYF.

This clone appeared a single time. V usage is TRBV2 and J usage is TRBJ2-6; 11 bases map to TRBD1. CDR3 length: 17 residues. Germline CDR1 and CDR2: SNHLY and FYNNEI. The J segment lost 2 bases and the V segment lost 8 bases, leaving 8 bases of the junction unmatched. The CDR3 DNA sequence: TGTGCCAGCCTCAGGGGGACAGGGGGTGCTGGGGCCAACGTCCTGACTTTC. The encoded protein is CASLRGTGGAGANVLTF.

The genes are TRBV7-9 and TRBJ2-4; no definite D call. Trimming pared 1 base from V and 2 bases from J, leaving 12 bases between. Germline V gene lookup returns CDR1 SEHNR and CDR2 FQNEAQ (reference sequence). The CDR3 contains 16 residues. The CDR3 DNA reads as TGTGCCAGCAGCTTAGGCAGGTCCTCCTCCAAAAACATTCAGTACTTC. The encoded protein is CASSLGRSSSKNIQYF.

This clone appeared a single time. Other DNA sequences in this sample translate to the same CDR3. The chain uses TRBV20-1 and TRBJ2-5; D not resolved. The CDR3 has 11 residues. V gave up 5 bases and J gave up 5 bases, with 9 bases separating them. Germline assignment: CDR1 DFQATT and CDR2 SNEGSKA (reference sequence). In DNA form, the CDR3 reads TGCAGTGCTTGGGTATGGGAGACCCAGTACTTC. As protein: CSAWVWETQYF.